These T cell receptor beta chains were read from a single sample in a study of regulatory dendritic cells for organ transplantation. The antigens of these receptors remain unknown. Libraries were prepared by immunoSEQ multiplex PCR; TCRdb keeps only in-frame clonotypes and omits some of them. The sample yields roughly 12,000 clones, 79% seen once. Source material: naive CD8+ T cells from blood cultured with regulatory dendritic cells. Every receptor here comes from a human donor in good health. CDR3s include the opening cysteine and the closing phenylalanine or tryptophan. Each record gives: CDR3 length, J gene, clone size, V gene, D gene, CDR3 DNA, CDR3 protein. D genes are given only for firm matches. Size is stated for part of the rows, as once, few or many counts, or as a class when the clone is expanded.

>16|TRBJ2-7|NA|TRBV11-2|NA
TGTGCCAGCAGCTTAGAATTGTCCGGGAATTTTGGCGAGCAGTACTTC
CASSLELSGNFGEQYF
>12|TRBJ2-7|few|TRBV5-6|NA
TGTGCCAGCACCCCTTTCCGCTACGAGCAGTACTTC
CASTPFRYEQYF
>17|TRBJ2-2|NA|TRBV4-3|TRBD1
TGCGCCAGCAGCCAAGATGGGGACAGGGCCCTCGCCGGGGAGCTGTTTTTT
CASSQDGDRALAGELFF
>13|TRBJ1-2|medium-sized|TRBV27|NA
TGTGCCAGCAGTTCCCTTTCTAACTATGGCTACACCTTC
CASSSLSNYGYTF
>15|TRBJ2-2|NA|TRBV7-6|NA
TGTGCCAGCAGCTCCGGCCGGACTGTCACCGGGGAGCTGTTTTTT
CASSSGRTVTGELFF
>16|TRBJ2-7|NA|TRBV6-6|TRBD1
TGTGCCAGCAGTGTACCGGGACAGGTTTCTCCCTACGAGCAGTACTTC
CASSVPGQVSPYEQYF
>15|TRBJ1-2|NA|TRBV6-5|NA
TGTGCCAGCAGTTACTCCTACAGGGACGTCTATGGCTACACCTTC
CASSYSYRDVYGYTF
>11|TRBJ2-5|NA|TRBV29-1|TRBD2
TGCAGCGTGGGGGACTATCAGACCCAGTACTTC
CSVGDYQTQYF
>14|TRBJ1-1|once|TRBV6-6|NA
TGTGCCAGCAGTGACGGGGGTGAGGGCACTGAAGCTTTCTTT
CASSDGGEGTEAFF
>14|TRBJ2-4|NA|TRBV28|NA
TGTGCCAGCAGTTTAAGAGGGGCCAAAAACATTCAGTACTTC
CASSLRGAKNIQYF
>11|TRBJ2-1|NA|TRBV5-1|NA
TGCGCCAGCAGCACATACAATGAGCAGTTCTTC
CASSTYNEQFF
>14|TRBJ2-3|NA|TRBV9|TRBD1
TGTGCCAGCAGCGTAGGACAGGGTGCAGATACGCAGTATTTT
CASSVGQGADTQYF
>14|TRBJ2-1|NA|TRBV5-6|NA
TGTGCCAGCAGCCAAAGCGGAACCTACAATGAGCAGTTCTTC
CASSQSGTYNEQFF
>11|TRBJ2-1|NA|TRBV27|TRBD1
TGTGCCAGCGGACAGGGCAATGAGCAGTTCTTC
CASGQGNEQFF
>16|TRBJ1-5|NA|TRBV19|TRBD1
TGTGCCAGTACCGGGGACAGCACCTATAGCAATCAGCCCCAGCATTTT
CASTGDSTYSNQPQHF
>11|TRBJ1-2|NA|TRBV2|NA
TGTGCCAGCAACGGAGGGGTTGGCTACACCTTC
CASNGGVGYTF
>13|TRBJ1-2|NA|TRBV5-1|TRBD1
TGCGCCAGCAGCGGGGGACAGGAGTATGGCTACACCTTC
CASSGGQEYGYTF
>17|TRBJ2-7|NA|TRBV14|TRBD1
TGTGCCAGCAGCCAAACGACCTACCGGGACAGCTACTACGAGCAGTACTTC
CASSQTTYRDSYYEQYF
>15|TRBJ2-3|NA|TRBV5-1|NA
TGCGCCAGCAGCTTCGGGGAAGCCTCCACAGATACGCAGTATTTT
CASSFGEASTDTQYF
>16|TRBJ1-1|medium-sized|TRBV5-1|NA
TGCGCCAGCAGCTTGGAACAGAAAACGATTGGCACTGAAGCTTTCTTT
CASSLEQKTIGTEAFF
>16|TRBJ2-2|NA|TRBV7-8|NA
TGTGCCAGCAGCTTAACGGCCGGGGCGAACACCGGGGAGCTGTTTTTT
CASSLTAGANTGELFF
>16|TRBJ1-6|NA|TRBV9|NA
TGTGCCAGCAGCGCCTACAGGGACCCCGGGAATTCACCCCTCCACTTT
CASSAYRDPGNSPLHF
>18|TRBJ2-2|few|TRBV12-2|NA
TGTGCAAGTCGCTTAGTGGGACCGGGACAGGGAAACACCGGGGAGCTGTTTTTT
CASRLVGPGQGNTGELFF
>16|TRBJ2-3|NA|TRBV4-2|TRBD2
TGTGCCAGCAGCCCGGGGGGGGGGTCCTCCACAGATACGCAGTATTTT
CASSPGGGSSTDTQYF
>15|TRBJ2-7|NA|TRBV6-6|TRBD1
TGTGCCAGCAGTCCTACCGGGACAGGGACTTTAGAGCAGTACTTC
CASSPTGTGTLEQYF
>18|TRBJ2-7|NA|TRBV11-2|TRBD2
TGTGCCAGCAGCTTAACGAACGAGCGGGGGGTCCCGCGGGACGAGCAGTACTTC
CASSLTNERGVPRDEQYF
>11|TRBJ1-4|NA|TRBV7-9|NA
TGTGCCAGCGAGACAGAGGAAAAACTGTTTTTT
CASETEEKLFF
>13|TRBJ2-7|NA|TRBV7-9|NA
TGTGCCAGCAGCTCGTCAGGGGCCGACGAGCAGTACTTC
CASSSSGADEQYF
>15|TRBJ2-5|once|TRBV4-3|TRBD2
TGCGCCAGCAGCGAAGGGACTAGCGGGACGGAGACCCAGTACTTC
CASSEGTSGTETQYF
>16|TRBJ2-3|few|TRBV5-5|NA
TGTGCCAGCAGCGGGAGGTGGGAGCCTAGCACAGATACGCAGTATTTT
CASSGRWEPSTDTQYF
>15|TRBJ2-5|NA|TRBV28|TRBD1
TGTGCCAGCAGCCCAGGGACAGCGATTCAAGAGACCCAGTACTTC
CASSPGTAIQETQYF
>14|TRBJ2-7|NA|TRBV7-9|NA
TGTGCCAGCAGCTCAACCCGTAGCTCCTACGAGCAGTACTTC
CASSSTRSSYEQYF
>15|TRBJ2-7|once|TRBV13|NA
TGTGCCAGCAGCTTAGGTCGAAGCCGTCACTACGAGCAGTACTTC
CASSLGRSRHYEQYF
>18|TRBJ2-1|NA|TRBV9|TRBD2
TGTGCCAGCAGCGTAGGGTCGGGGAGCGGGGGACACTCAAATGAGCAGTTCTTC
CASSVGSGSGGHSNEQFF
>19|TRBJ2-1|NA|TRBV5-1|TRBD2
TGCGCCAGCAGCCTCCCGGCCCTAGCGGGGTCTAGCTCCTACAATGAGCAGTTCTTC
CASSLPALAGSSSYNEQFF
>15|TRBJ2-1|NA|TRBV11-2|TRBD2
TGTGCCAGCAGCTTAGGTAGCGGGGCTATCAATGAGCAGTTCTTC
CASSLGSGAINEQFF
>16|TRBJ2-2|NA|TRBV6-6|TRBD2
TGTGCCAGCAGTTACATGAGCGGGGGGCCAGGCGGGGAGCTGTTTTTT
CASSYMSGGPGGELFF
>14|TRBJ2-7|NA|TRBV4-1|NA
TGCGCCAGCAGCCAGCCAGGGTATGCTGCGGAGCAGTACTTC
CASSQPGYAAEQYF
>14|TRBJ2-7|few|TRBV7-8|TRBD1
TGTGCCAGCAGCTTTCGGGACAGGGTCAGCGAGCAGTACTTC
CASSFRDRVSEQYF
>11|TRBJ1-5|NA|TRBV6-9|NA
TGTGCCAGCGGGAGTAATCAGCCCCAGCATTTT
CASGSNQPQHF
>8|TRBJ2-7|NA|TRBV23-1|NA
TGCGCCAGCACCCTTGTGTACTTC
CASTLVYF
>12|TRBJ1-2|NA|TRBV7-9|TRBD1
TGTGCCAGCGAACAGGGGAACTATGGCTACACCTTC
CASEQGNYGYTF
>13|TRBJ1-1|NA|TRBV5-8|NA
TGTGCCGGCGGCGGGGACGGGGGCACTGAAGCTTTCTTT
CAGGGDGGTEAFF
>15|TRBJ2-3|NA|TRBV29-1|TRBD1
TGCAGCGTTGAATGGGACAGGGGGCCAGTAGATACGCAGTATTTT
CSVEWDRGPVDTQYF
>15|TRBJ2-7|NA|TRBV7-9|TRBD2
TGTGCCAGCAGCCCCCCCACGGGGAGGGCCTACGAGCAGTACTTC
CASSPPTGRAYEQYF
>13|TRBJ2-7|NA|TRBV2|NA
TGTGCCAGCAGTGAAGTGGGTCCGGGCGAGCAGTACTTC
CASSEVGPGEQYF
>12|TRBJ1-1|NA|TRBV5-6|TRBD1
TGTGCCAGCAGTACAGGGGGGACTGAAGCTTTCTTT
CASSTGGTEAFF
>14|TRBJ2-7|NA|TRBV2|NA
TGTGCCAGCAGTCCAACTGGGGCGACCTACGAGCAGTACTTC
CASSPTGATYEQYF
>14|TRBJ1-3|NA|TRBV7-9|TRBD1
TGTGCCAGCAGCCCGACAGGGACTGGAAACACCATATATTTT
CASSPTGTGNTIYF
>14|TRBJ1-5|NA|TRBV7-8|NA
TGTGCCAGCAGCCCCGGGGGTAGCAATCAGCCCCAGCATTTT
CASSPGGSNQPQHF
>14|TRBJ2-1|NA|TRBV13|TRBD1
TGTGCCAGCAGCTTAAGGACAGGGGGGAATGAGCAGTTCTTC
CASSLRTGGNEQFF
>17|TRBJ1-1|once|TRBV29-1|TRBD1
TGCAGCGTTGAAGATCCCGGACAGGGGGCGCGGGGCACTGAAGCTTTCTTT
CSVEDPGQGARGTEAFF
>17|TRBJ2-1|once|TRBV7-2|NA
TGTGCCAGCAGCTTGAAAGGCGGACTCCGACAATACAATGAGCAGTTCTTC
CASSLKGGLRQYNEQFF
>14|TRBJ1-5|NA|TRBV4-1|NA
TGCGCCAGCAGCTACCGGGAGGGCAATCAGCCCCAGCATTTT
CASSYREGNQPQHF
>16|TRBJ2-4|NA|TRBV15|TRBD2
TGTGCCACCAGCAGAGCCGGGGGGTCAAACAAAAACATTCAGTACTTC
CATSRAGGSNKNIQYF
>15|TRBJ2-7|NA|TRBV9|NA
TGTGCCAGCAGCGTAGCACCAGGAGGAACCTACGAGCAGTACTTC
CASSVAPGGTYEQYF
>13|TRBJ2-2|NA|TRBV19|NA
TGTGCCAGTCAAACAGGTTTTGTCGGGGAGCTGTTTTTT
CASQTGFVGELFF
>17|TRBJ2-3|NA|TRBV5-3|TRBD2
TGTGCCAGAAGCTCTATCCCCTCGGGAGGTAAGGGGGATACGCAGTATTTT
CARSSIPSGGKGDTQYF
>14|TRBJ2-1|few|TRBV19|NA
TGTGCCAGTAGTATAGTCCTAGTCCGGAATGAGCAGTTCTTC
CASSIVLVRNEQFF
>14|TRBJ1-4|NA|TRBV6-6|TRBD1
TGTGCCAGCAGCAGGGACAGGGGTAATGAAAAACTGTTTTTT
CASSRDRGNEKLFF